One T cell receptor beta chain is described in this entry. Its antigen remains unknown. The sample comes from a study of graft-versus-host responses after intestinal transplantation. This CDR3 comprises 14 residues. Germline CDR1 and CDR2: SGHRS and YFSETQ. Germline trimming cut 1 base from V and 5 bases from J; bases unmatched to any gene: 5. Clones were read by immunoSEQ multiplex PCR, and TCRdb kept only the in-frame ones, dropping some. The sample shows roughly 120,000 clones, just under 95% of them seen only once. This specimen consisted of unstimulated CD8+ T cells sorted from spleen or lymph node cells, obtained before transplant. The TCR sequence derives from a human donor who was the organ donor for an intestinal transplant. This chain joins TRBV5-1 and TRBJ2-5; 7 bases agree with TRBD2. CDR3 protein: CASSLHEGGETQYF. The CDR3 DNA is TGCGCCAGCAGCTTGCATGAGGGAGGGGAGACCCAGTACTTC.